The sequence of this T cell receptor (beta chain) was determined in a study of T cells in Graves' hyperthyroidism and ophthalmopathy. Amplification yielded TCR beta CDR3 regions, with RNA transcripts as the source. HTBI primers were employed in a first-round RT-PCR of the TCR CDR3. TCRdb ran MiXCR on the multiplex PCR reads and lists one entry per CDR3 protein. The table lists more than 500,000 distinct CDR3 sequences, 14% of them singletons. In regard to this clonotype: The antigen remains undetermined. The germline gene is not matched at one end of the junction; a read error may be the cause.

Germline CDR1 is DFQATT and CDR2 is SNEGSKA (reference sequence). This CDR3 comprises 11 residues. Whole-study findings and limits: Blood also showed most of the thyroid clonotypes that were expanded above 0.001.

Graves' hyperthyroidism is called stable when ophthalmopathy does not progress within 18 months. The chain couples TRBV20-1 to TRBJ1-6; perhaps TRBD1 as D (6 bases). The sample comprised blood. This TCR derives from a woman in her forties with Graves' hyperthyroidism. Here the CDR3 DNA reads TGCAGTGCTGAAGGGGGTTCACCCCTCCTCTTT. This translates into CSAEGGSPLLF.